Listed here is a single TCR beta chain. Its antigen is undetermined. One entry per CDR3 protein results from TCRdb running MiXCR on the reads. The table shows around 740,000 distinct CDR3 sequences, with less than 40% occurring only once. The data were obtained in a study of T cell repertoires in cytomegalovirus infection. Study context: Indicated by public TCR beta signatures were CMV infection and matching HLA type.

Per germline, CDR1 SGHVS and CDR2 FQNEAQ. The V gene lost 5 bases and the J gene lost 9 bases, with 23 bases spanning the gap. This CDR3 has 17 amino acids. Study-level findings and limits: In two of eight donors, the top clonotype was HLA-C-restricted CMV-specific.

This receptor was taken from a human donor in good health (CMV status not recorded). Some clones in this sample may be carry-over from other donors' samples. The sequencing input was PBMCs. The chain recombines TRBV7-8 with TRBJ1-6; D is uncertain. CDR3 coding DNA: TGTGCCAGCAGCGCAAATACTGGCGCGGGATCGCGTTCACCCCTCCACTTT. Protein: CASSANTGAGSRSPLHF.